The 30 T cell receptor beta chains in this list originate from one sample, sequenced in a study of blood T cell repertoires in COVID-19 (dated by TCRdb to about 2020). Libraries were prepared through the immunoSEQ multiplex PCR assay. TCRdb's version of the immuneACCESS table is confined to in-frame rearrangements and falls short of the full clone set. An unresolved V gene accounts for under half of the shortfall where checked; the remainder is of unknown origin. Within this sample are roughly 260,000 clones, with about 89% of them counted one time only. The ten largest clones add up to about 2.7% of the sample. Sample: PBMCs or T cells enriched from blood (not recorded which). Every receptor here comes from a woman aged 18-35 years who had recovered from COVID-19.

The chain employs TRBV27 and TRBJ1-4; D ambiguous. CDR1 MNHEY and CDR2 SMNVEV come from the germline V gene (reference sequence). Trimming took 6 bases from V and 4 from J, leaving 9 bases between them. CDR3 length equals 13 residues. The CDR3: CASRGSGNEKLFF. As DNA, the CDR3 is TGTGCCAGCAGGGGTTCGGGTAATGAAAAACTGTTTTTT.

In its sample, this clone was seen a few times. The rearrangement joins TRBV2 to TRBJ1-5; D might be TRBD1 (5 bases). The CDR3 has 13 amino acids. Deletions cut 4 bases from V and 5 bases from J, with 9 bases between. CDR1 is SNHLY and CDR2 is FYNNEI in the germline V gene. The CDR3 spells CASSGQIYQPQHF. The CDR3 region has the DNA TGTGCCAGCAGTGGACAGATCTATCAGCCCCAGCATTTT.

This clone has more than one count but fewer than ten. The chain uses TRBV25-1 and TRBJ1-2, with TRBD1 matching 10 bases. The V gene end was trimmed by 2 bases and the J gene end by 4 bases; junction bases not matched to a gene: 1. Germline CDR1 MGHDK, CDR2 SYGVNS. There are 14 residues in the CDR3. CDR3 protein: CASSERDRGYGYTF. In nucleotides, the CDR3 is TGTGCCAGCAGTGAACGGGACAGGGGCTATGGCTACACCTTC.

This clone was detected only a few times. The chain recombines TRBV10-3 with TRBJ2-7; the match to TRBD1 covers 8 bases. The CDR3 contains 14 residues. V gave up 7 bases and J gave up 5 bases; unmatched junction bases: 10. Per the germline V gene, CDR1 is ENHRY and CDR2 is SYGVKD. CDR3 in amino acids: CAINSGTGRHEQYF. In DNA, the CDR3 is TGTGCCATCAACTCCGGGACAGGTCGCCACGAGCAGTACTTC.

The V gene is TRBV4-3, the J gene TRBJ2-3, with D possibly TRBD2 on 6 matching bases. The CDR3 spans 16 residues. V was shortened by 3 bases and J by 2 bases, with 15 bases between the two germline ends. CDR1 and CDR2 from the germline V gene are LGHNA and YSLEER. This CDR3 reads CASSQGLARVTDTQYF. In DNA, the CDR3 is TGCGCCAGCAGCCAGGGGCTAGCGAGGGTCACAGATACGCAGTATTTT.

This chain links TRBV6-5 with TRBJ2-5, with TRBD1 matching over 7 bases. CDR1 is MNHEY, CDR2 SVGAGI, per germline. CDR3 length: 15 residues. V shed 5 bases and J 1 base; nucleotides not matched to a gene: 7. CDR3 nucleotide sequence: TGTGCCAGCAGTCCAACAGGGGCAACCCAAGAGACCCAGTACTTC. Protein sequence: CASSPTGATQETQYF.

This clone appeared a few times. J is TRBJ2-2 and V is TRBV5-8; the D is unclear. CDR1 SGHTS and CDR2 YDEGEE come from the germline V gene. This CDR3 is 15 amino acids long. Trimming removed 1 base from V and 0 bases from J, with 7 bases in between. The CDR3 protein is CASSLTATNTGELFF. CDR3 coding DNA: TGTGCCAGCAGCTTGACAGCTACGAACACCGGGGAGCTGTTTTTT.

The chain is built from TRBV11-2 and TRBJ2-3, with 15 nucleotides matching TRBD2. The CDR3 spans 19 residues. CDR1 and CDR2 from the germline V gene are SGHAT and FQNNGV. V was pared by 5 bases and J by 3 bases, with 12 bases of the junction left unmatched. CDR3 region: CASSQPGLAGGQRTDTQYF. Written as DNA, the CDR3 is TGTGCCAGCAGCCAGCCGGGACTAGCGGGGGGCCAGAGGACAGATACGCAGTATTTT.

This clone appeared once. For the CDR3, the DNA is TGTGCCTGGACGGTACAGGGTAGCTCACCCCTCCACTTT. Its translation is CAWTVQGSSPLHF. The gene calls are TRBV30 and TRBJ1-6, with a possible D match to TRBD1 (6 bases). Germline values: CDR1 GTSNPN, CDR2 SVGIG (reference sequence). The CDR3 sequence is 13 residues long. With 4 bases removed from V and 10 bases from J, the gap between germline ends came to 14 bases. Supplemented by reference TRBV30 and TRBJ1-6, the full variable domain reads SQTIHQWPATLVQPVGSPLSLECTVEGTSNPNLYWYRQAAGRGLQLLFYSVGIGQISSEVPQNLSASRPQDRQFILSSKKLLLSDSGFYLCAWTVQGSSPLHFGNGTRLTVT.

The chain couples TRBV6-5 to TRBJ2-1; D gene unclear. The CDR3 is 14 residues long. Germline assignment: CDR1 MNHEY and CDR2 SVGAGI. Trimming left V 8 bases short and J 0 bases short, with 11 bases between. The CDR3 spells CASRLFLSYNEQFF. The CDR3 DNA reads TGTGCCAGCCGACTCTTCCTCTCCTACAATGAGCAGTTCTTC.

This clone was found a few times. J is TRBJ2-1 and V is TRBV4-2, with D unresolved. V was cut by 1 base and J by 12 bases, with 16 bases left in between. Germline V gene sequence: CDR1 LGHNA, CDR2 YNFKEQ. The CDR3 runs to 14 residues. The CDR3 reads CASSQGRWLGGQFF. CDR3 nucleotides: TGTGCCAGCAGCCAAGGAAGGTGGCTAGGTGGGCAGTTCTTC.

The V call is TRBV7-9, the J call TRBJ1-1; 10 bases match TRBD1. CDR1 is SEHNR and CDR2 is FQNEAQ in the germline V gene (reference sequence). Losses at the gene ends were 4 bases for V and 4 bases for J; bases not matched to a gene: 9. This CDR3 has 16 amino acids. CDR3 bases: TGTGCCAGCAGCTCAGAAGGGGACAGGGGAAGCACTGAAGCTTTCTTT. It yields the protein CASSSEGDRGSTEAFF. The entire variable domain, with the rest obtained from reference TRBV7-9 and TRBJ1-1, is as follows: DTGVSQNPRHKITKRGQNVTFRCDPISEHNRLYWYRQTLGQGPEFLTYFQNEAQLEKSRLLSDRFSAERPKGSFSTLEIQRTEQGDSAMYLCASSSEGDRGSTEAFFGQGTRLTVV.

The chain has TRBV6-5 and TRBJ1-5; weak D call: TRBD1 (5 bases). The CDR3 consists of 15 residues. Per the germline V gene, CDR1 is MNHEY and CDR2 is SVGAGI. V was clipped by 3 bases and J by 1 base, with 10 bases between them. CDR3 nucleotides: TGTGCCAGCAGTTATGGGGCAGACAGCAATCAGCCCCAGCATTTT. Translation gives CASSYGADSNQPQHF.

This chain uses TRBV29-1 with TRBJ2-2; 7 bases match TRBD1. V trimming: 7 bases; J trimming: 2 bases; junction bases outside the gene matches: 7. The CDR3 is 14 amino acids. Germline CDR1 is SQVTM and CDR2 is ANQGSEA. CDR3 DNA: TGCAGCGCTAGGGGACAGAGAAACACCGGGGAGCTGTTTTTT. It codes for CSARGQRNTGELFF.

The V and J genes are TRBV24-1 and TRBJ2-3, with 7 bases lining up with TRBD2. There are 16 residues in the CDR3. The germline V gene has CDR1 KGHDR and CDR2 SFDVKD. V lost 4 bases to trimming and J lost 2 bases; unmatched junction nucleotides: 8. The CDR3 nucleotides are TGTGCCACCAGTGACCCGTCTAGCGGACACACAGATACGCAGTATTTT. Translation gives CATSDPSSGHTDTQYF.

The rearrangement joins TRBV12-3 or TRBV12-4 to TRBJ1-1, with D possibly being TRBD1 (5 bases). The V end lost 5 bases, the J end lost 8 bases, and 9 bases lay between the germline ends. This CDR3 is 11 amino acids long. This chain's CDR3 is CASSLGLEAFF. In nucleotides, the CDR3 is TGTGCCAGCAGTCTGGGACTCGAAGCTTTCTTT.

This chain links TRBV9 with TRBJ2-2, with 7 bases lining up with TRBD2. Germline CDR1 SGDLS, CDR2 YYNGEE. CDR3 length equals 15 residues. V lost 5 bases and J lost 10; bases outside the gene matches: 14. The CDR3 reads CASSPNLAGVEELFF. For the CDR3, the DNA is TGTGCCAGCAGTCCCAACCTGGCGGGAGTCGAGGAGCTGTTTTTT.

This clone was seen only a few times. The chain joins TRBV27 to TRBJ1-1; 8 bases map to TRBD1. V was clipped by 4 bases and J by 0 bases; unmatched bases: 4. The V gene's germline CDR1 is MNHEY and CDR2 SMNVEV (reference sequence). The CDR3 totals 15 residues. The CDR3 coding sequence is TGTGCCAGCAGTTCCGGACAGGGCATGAACACTGAAGCTTTCTTT. As protein: CASSSGQGMNTEAFF.

The chain is built from TRBV7-2 and TRBJ2-3, with a weak D call TRBD2 (6 bases). CDR3 length equals 16 residues. Trimming took off 4 bases at V and 1 base at J, with 15 bases between the two ends. Germline loops: CDR1 SGHTA, CDR2 FQGNSA. CDR3 DNA: TGTGCCAGCAGCTCGGTCGGGCCTAGCGGCACAGATACGCAGTATTTT. Amino acid sequence: CASSSVGPSGTDTQYF.

The gene calls are TRBV7-9 and TRBJ1-4; perhaps TRBD1 as D (5 bases). CDR1 is SEHNR and CDR2 is FQNEAQ in the germline V gene (reference sequence). The CDR3 covers 14 residues. The germline V and J ends were trimmed by 6 bases and 7 bases, with 15 bases remaining between them. CDR3 amino acids: CASRSDIGSEKLFF. The CDR3 DNA reads TGTGCCAGCAGGTCGGACATCGGGAGTGAAAAACTGTTTTTT.

The CDR3 protein is CASSNGRSSGNTIYF. CDR3 nucleotides: TGTGCCAGCAGCAACGGGAGAAGCTCTGGAAACACCATATATTTT. The chain joins TRBV7-8 to TRBJ1-3; D is undetermined. The CDR3 has 15 amino acids. V gave up 5 bases and J gave up 0 bases, with 11 bases separating them. CDR1 and CDR2 from the germline V gene are SGHVS and FQNEAQ.

The genes are TRBV7-7 and TRBJ2-2; perhaps TRBD2 as D (7 bases). V was clipped by 6 bases and J by 5 bases, with 31 bases between them. Per the germline V gene, CDR1 is SSHAT and CDR2 is FNYEAQ (reference sequence). CDR3 length: 20 residues. CDR3: CASSSWDLPPGGERTGELFF. Here the CDR3 DNA reads TGTGCCAGCAGTTCCTGGGACCTACCCCCGGGGGGCGAAAGGACCGGGGAGCTGTTTTTT.

The chain recombines TRBV11-2 with TRBJ1-1, with 7 bases identical to TRBD1. The V and J ends lost 5 bases and 3 bases, in that order; junction bases with no gene match: 6. This CDR3 spans 14 amino acids. Germline V gene data show CDR1 as SGHAT and CDR2 as FQNNGV. DNA of the CDR3: TGTGCCAGCAGCGCCCCAGGGGGTTACACTGAAGCTTTCTTT. Translating gives CASSAPGGYTEAFF.

The rearrangement joins TRBV2 to TRBJ2-1; TRBD1 aligns across 10 bases. The germline gives CDR1 SNHLY, CDR2 FYNNEI. Trimming at V came to 5 bases and at J to 8 bases, leaving 12 bases not matched to a gene. The CDR3 totals 16 residues. In DNA, the CDR3 is TGTGCCAGCAGTAGGGCCCGGGACAGGGGCGGCGATGAGCAGTTCTTC. This codes for CASSRARDRGGDEQFF.

This chain connects TRBV6-5 to TRBJ2-1, with 13 nucleotides matching TRBD2. This CDR3 has 15 amino acids. The ends lost 0 bases at V and 9 bases at J; junction bases unmatched: 2. The germline V gene encodes CDR1 MNHEY and CDR2 SVGAGI. The CDR3 sequence is CASSYSTSGGGEQFF. DNA for the CDR3: TGTGCCAGCAGTTACTCTACTAGCGGGGGGGGTGAGCAGTTCTTC.

This chain uses TRBV30 with TRBJ2-5; TRBD2 agrees at 10 bases. The CDR3 is 15 amino acids. Germline trimming cut 4 bases from V and 4 bases from J; bases unmatched to any gene: 9. Germline V CDR1 and CDR2: GTSNPN, SVGIG (reference sequence). DNA of the CDR3: TGTGCCTGGAACACAGCGGGAGGGCCGGTAGAGACCCAGTACTTC. Its translation is CAWNTAGGPVETQYF.

This clone appeared once. The chain has TRBV21-1 and TRBJ2-4; TRBD2 is the table's D call, not checked against the DNA. TRBV21-1 is recorded as a pseudogene. The CDR3 totals 15 residues. The CDR3 protein is CASSKSGLARNIQYF. The CDR3, as DNA: TGTGCCAGCAGCAAAAGTGGACTCGCACGAAACATTCAGTACTTC.

The rearrangement links TRBV7-3 to TRBJ1-2; 10 bases are shared with TRBD1. This CDR3 spans 16 amino acids. From germline, CDR1 is SGHTA and CDR2 FQGTGA. Trimming took 1 base from V and 3 from J; bases not matched to a gene: 5. The CDR3 here is CASSLNPGQGDYGYTF. Written as DNA, the CDR3 is TGTGCCAGCAGCTTAAATCCAGGACAGGGGGACTATGGCTACACCTTC.

The chain has TRBV28 and TRBJ2-7; 7 nucleotides match TRBD2. Germline V CDR1 and CDR2: MDHEN, SYDVKM. There are 15 residues in the CDR3. The V and J ends lost 3 bases and 4 bases, in that order; junction bases with no gene match: 9. The CDR3 region has the DNA TGTGCCAGCAGTTTCCCTGCGGGAGTAATATACGAGCAGTACTTC. Residues: CASSFPAGVIYEQYF.

The chain carries TRBV20-1 and TRBJ2-7; no firm D call. Germline V gives CDR1 DFQATT, CDR2 SNEGSKA (reference sequence). V lost 5 bases, J lost 3 bases, and 8 bases lay in between. The CDR3 consists of 11 residues. CDR3 sequence reads: CSAGLLYEQYF. The DNA for the CDR3 is TGCAGTGCTGGTTTACTCTACGAGCAGTACTTC.